This T cell receptor beta chain was obtained from a study of blood T cells in healthy people across ages. For the second PCR, which ran for roughly 6 to 12 cycles, a sample-barcoded 5' primer and a J-beta primer mix were used. TCRdb processed the 5' RACE reads anew with MiXCR; each CDR3 protein has one entry. This sample carries 1.5 million to 2 million distinct CDR3 sequences, roughly 30% of them seen once, and the ten largest clones take about 10%. Study findings and constraints: Age brought a roughly linear fall in TCR beta diversity measured per million T cells.

This clonotype was found once. Its antigen is not identified. The CDR3 is 17 amino acids. Per the germline V gene, CDR1 is DFQATT and CDR2 is SNEGSKA (reference sequence). V lost 3 bases and J lost 7; bases outside the gene matches: 16. The V and J genes are TRBV20-1 and TRBJ2-1; 9 bases are shared with TRBD1. This receptor was identified in a young woman in good health. Sequencing was carried out using blood. As DNA, the CDR3 is TGCAGTGCTAGGCGACTGTTAGAGACCGGGACAGGGAATGAGCAGTTCTTC. Its protein is CSARRLLETGTGNEQFF.